What follows is one T cell receptor beta chain and its context. In the original analysis: Using reference gene primer amplification, nucleated cell counts were estimated. Assay: immunoSEQ multiplex PCR; the TCRdb copy retains only in-frame clones and omits some. That table is the source of V, J and clone size, and D and trimming were worked out from the DNA. This sample has about 300,000 clones, with roughly 82% found just once. CDR1 and CDR2 from the germline V gene are MGHRA and YSYEKL. The CDR3 is 16 residues long. V dropped 0 bases and J dropped 0 bases, with 8 bases sitting between them. The data stem from a study of blood T cell repertoires in COVID-19. Turning to the study itself: Some COVID-19 samples were acute and others convalescent; all came from the United States, Italy and Spain.

The sequenced sample consisted of peripheral blood. The chain recombines TRBV4-1 with TRBJ2-2, with D maybe TRBD2 (6 bases). This sequence originates from a woman in her 50s with acute or convalescent COVID-19. CDR3 protein: CASSQETGANTGELFF. The DNA of the CDR3 is TGCGCCAGCAGCCAAGAAACGGGGGCGAACACCGGGGAGCTGTTTTTT.